These 31 T cell receptor beta chains share one sample of origin, sequenced in a study of blood T cell repertoires in COVID-19. Sequenced by immunoSEQ multiplex PCR; TCRdb stores in-frame clones only, minus some. The sample lists about 61,000 clones; approximately 86% were seen once. Sequencing used peripheral blood. The receptor set was obtained from an elderly woman with active COVID-19.

V gene TRBV5-1 combines with J gene TRBJ1-6; D is perhaps TRBD1 (6 bases). V shed 1 base and J shed 0 bases, with 11 bases lying between them. Per germline, CDR1 SGHRS and CDR2 YFSETQ. CDR3 length equals 17 residues. The CDR3, as DNA: TGCGCCAGCAGCTTGATGGACAGCCTCTCCTATAATTCACCCCTCCACTTT. Translation gives CASSLMDSLSYNSPLHF.

This chain connects TRBV5-5 to TRBJ2-1; 11 nucleotides align to TRBD2. J lost 9 bases, V lost 4 bases, and 9 bases had no gene match. The CDR3 spans 15 residues. In germline, CDR1 is SGHKS, CDR2 YYEKEE (reference sequence). The DNA of the CDR3 is TGTGCCAGCAGCGAACTAGCGGGGGAAAGGGGTGAGCAGTTCTTC. As protein: CASSELAGERGEQFF.

The chain carries TRBV18 and TRBJ1-1; TRBD1 aligns across 7 bases. Germline assignment: CDR1 KGHSH and CDR2 LQKENI. The CDR3 loop spans 14 amino acids. J lost 5 bases, V lost 5 bases, and 8 bases had no gene match. CDR3: CASSKTGANTEAFF. The CDR3 nucleotides are TGTGCCAGCTCAAAAACAGGGGCGAATACTGAAGCTTTCTTT.

The chain has TRBV30 and TRBJ1-1; TRBD1 is a possible D gene (5 bases). The ends were cut back, 0 bases at V and 0 bases at J, with 23 bases in the middle. Germline CDR1 GTSNPN, CDR2 SVGIG (reference sequence). The length of the CDR3 is 19 residues. CDR3 DNA: TGTGCCTGGAGTGTACTATCGTCATGGCAGGGTACCATGAACACTGAAGCTTTCTTT. Amino acid sequence: CAWSVLSSWQGTMNTEAFF.

The CDR3 DNA reads as TGCGCCAGCAGTTTAGGACATCCAGGGCGGGGGGATACGCAGTATTTT. Its translation is CASSLGHPGRGDTQYF. The chain has TRBV5-1 and TRBJ2-3; the match to TRBD2 covers 7 bases. J was trimmed by 6 bases and V by 5 bases; bases with no gene match: 15. Looked up from germline, CDR1 is SGHRS and CDR2 is YFSETQ. This CDR3 region has 16 residues. Together with reference TRBV5-1 and TRBJ2-3, the CDR3 gives the full variable domain: KAGVTQTPRYLIKTRGQQVTLSCSPISGHRSVSWYQQTPGQGLQFLFEYFSETQRNKGNFPGRFSGRQFSNSRSEMNVSTLELGDSALYLCASSLGHPGRGDTQYFGPGTRLTVL.

V usage is TRBV29-1 and J usage is TRBJ2-7; 14 bases fit TRBD2. The V gene's germline CDR1 is SQVTM and CDR2 ANQGSEA. Trimming removed 4 bases from V and 6 bases from J; junction bases left unmatched: 11. This CDR3 spans 16 amino acids. CDR3 sequence: CSVGGLAGASIGEQYF. The CDR3 coding sequence is TGCAGCGTTGGGGGACTAGCGGGGGCCTCAATTGGCGAGCAGTACTTC.

The chain has TRBV7-2 and TRBJ1-1, with 8 nucleotides matching TRBD1. Germline V CDR1 and CDR2: SGHTA, FQGNSA. This CDR3 spans 13 amino acids. Losses at the gene ends were 5 bases for V and 11 bases for J; bases not matched to a gene: 10. Written as DNA, the CDR3 is TGTGCCAGCAGCCCCGGGACAGGCCGGGGGGCTTTCTTT. Encoded protein: CASSPGTGRGAFF.

The chain couples TRBV15 to TRBJ2-2, with TRBD2 matching 7 bases. The CDR3 has 18 residues. J gave up 1 base and V 3 bases, and 11 bases lay outside the gene matches. Germline lookup yields CDR1 LNHNV and CDR2 YYDKDF (reference sequence). CDR3: CATSRGSGGFGNTGELFF. Here the CDR3 DNA reads TGTGCCACCAGCAGGGGCTCCGGGGGGTTTGGGAACACCGGGGAGCTGTTTTTT. Variable domain in full (rest from reference TRBV15 and TRBJ2-2): DAMVIQNPRYQVTQFGKPVTLSCSQTLNHNVMYWYQQKSSQAPKLLFHYYDKDFNNEADTPDNFQSRRPNTSFCFLDIRSPGLGDTAMYLCATSRGSGGFGNTGELFFGEGSRLTVL.

V and J are TRBV5-6 and TRBJ1-6; maybe TRBD1 (5 bases). V was pared by 5 bases and J by 10 bases, with 10 bases between. The CDR3 runs 12 residues. The germline CDR1 and CDR2 sequences are SGHDT and YYEEEE. CDR3 sequence (DNA): TGTGCCAGCAGATCAGGGATCTCACCCCTCCACTTT. Translation gives CASRSGISPLHF.

This chain uses TRBV9 with TRBJ2-2; 11 bases match TRBD1. The germline gives CDR1 SGDLS, CDR2 YYNGEE. The CDR3 runs 15 residues. Trimming at V came to 3 bases and at J to 6 bases, leaving 4 bases not matched to a gene. DNA for the CDR3: TGTGCCAGCAGCGGCCGGGGACAGGGGGCCGGGGAGCTGTTTTTT. Translating it yields CASSGRGQGAGELFF.

The rearrangement uses TRBV18 and TRBJ2-4; a possible D gene is TRBD2 (6 bases). V was trimmed by 4 bases and J by 6 bases, leaving 10 bases between them. This CDR3 region has 13 residues. Per germline, CDR1 KGHSH and CDR2 LQKENI. The CDR3 loop is CASSQDYGNIQYF. CDR3 DNA sequence: TGTGCCAGCTCACAGGACTATGGAAACATTCAGTACTTC.

The rearrangement uses TRBV4-1 and TRBJ2-7; D is perhaps TRBD2 (5 bases). Trimming took off 1 base at V and 2 bases at J, with 9 bases between the two ends. Germline CDR1 MGHRA, CDR2 YSYEKL. The CDR3 contains 14 residues. The CDR3 spells CASSQVPGTYEQYF. The CDR3 DNA is TGCGCCAGCAGCCAAGTTCCGGGGACCTACGAGCAGTACTTC.

V gene TRBV28 combines with J gene TRBJ1-5; TRBD1 aligns across 10 bases. The V gene end was trimmed by 6 bases and the J gene end by 4 bases; junction bases not matched to a gene: 9. The germline CDR1 and CDR2 sequences are MDHEN and SYDVKM. The CDR3 has 16 amino acids. CDR3 in DNA: TGTGCCAGCAGCCAAATATGGACAGGGGGAAATCAGCCCCAGCATTTT. It is translated as CASSQIWTGGNQPQHF.

The chain is built from TRBV10-2 and TRBJ2-3, with D possibly TRBD2 on 5 matching bases. Germline V gene sequence: CDR1 WSHSY, CDR2 SAAADI. V lost 11 bases and J 4 bases, leaving 16 bases between the germline ends. This CDR3 has 13 amino acids. DNA of the CDR3: TGCGCCTCCTCACGAGCGGCCGCAGATACGCAGTATTTT. Its protein is CASSRAAADTQYF.

V gene TRBV7-9 combines with J gene TRBJ2-7; D may be TRBD1 (5 bases). Germline V gives CDR1 SEHNR, CDR2 FQNEAQ (reference sequence). The CDR3 length is 13 residues. Trimming cost V 5 bases and J 3 bases, with 11 bases left between them. The chain's CDR3 is CASSQGRSYEQYF. The CDR3 DNA reads TGTGCCAGCAGCCAGGGCAGGAGCTACGAGCAGTACTTC. Full variable domain (remainder filled in from reference TRBV7-9 and TRBJ2-7): DTGVSQNPRHKITKRGQNVTFRCDPISEHNRLYWYRQTLGQGPEFLTYFQNEAQLEKSRLLSDRFSAERPKGSFSTLEIQRTEQGDSAMYLCASSQGRSYEQYFGPGTRLTVT.

The chain combines TRBV7-6 with TRBJ2-1; 11 positions match TRBD1. CDR1 and CDR2 from the germline V gene are SGHVS and FNYEAQ. J gave up 5 bases and V 0 bases, and 21 bases lay outside the gene matches. The CDR3 sequence is 22 residues long. Here the CDR3 reads CASSLARRTGGARFSLDNEQFF. The CDR3 nucleotides read TGTGCCAGCAGCTTAGCGCGGAGGACAGGGGGCGCGCGATTTAGTCTCGACAATGAGCAGTTCTTC.

A single count supports this clone. The rearrangement links TRBV5-5 to TRBJ2-1, with 7 bases aligning to TRBD2. Per germline, CDR1 SGHKS and CDR2 YYEKEE (reference sequence). J was trimmed by 8 bases and V by 0 bases; bases with no gene match: 8. This CDR3 contains 15 residues. The CDR3 protein is CASSLVRGIHDEQFF. In DNA form, the CDR3 reads TGTGCCAGCAGCTTGGTGCGGGGGATTCATGATGAGCAGTTCTTC. The full variable domain, with the rest looked up from reference TRBV5-5 and TRBJ2-1, is DAGVTQSPTHLIKTRGQQVTLRCSPISGHKSVSWYQQVLGQGPQFIFQYYEKEERGRGNFPDRFSARQFPNYSSELNVNALLLGDSALYLCASSLVRGIHDEQFFGPGTRLTVL.

The chain joins TRBV7-2 to TRBJ1-2; 10 bases align to TRBD1. Per germline, CDR1 SGHTA and CDR2 FQGNSA. The V segment lost 6 bases and the J segment 8 bases; nucleotides outside the gene matches: 6. This CDR3 has 13 amino acids. CDR3 sequence: CASRTGGGGGYTF. The CDR3 DNA sequence: TGTGCCAGCAGGACAGGGGGCGGAGGAGGCTACACCTTC. Full variable domain (remainder filled in from reference TRBV7-2 and TRBJ1-2): GAGVSQSPSNKVTEKGKDVELRCDPISGHTALYWYRQSLGQGLEFLIYFQGNSAPDKSGLPSDRFSAERTGGSVSTLTIQRTQQEDSAVYLCASRTGGGGGYTFGSGTRLTVV.

The V and J genes are TRBV19 and TRBJ1-6, with 7 bases that match TRBD1. V gave up 9 bases and J gave up 7 bases; unmatched junction bases: 6. The CDR3 is 13 residues long. Germline-derived CDR1 and CDR2 are LNHDA and SQIVND (reference sequence). CDR3 region: CASGTDFNSPLHF. CDR3 DNA: TGTGCCAGCGGGACAGATTTCAATTCACCCCTCCACTTT. Full variable domain (outside the CDR3, taken from reference TRBV19 and TRBJ1-6): DGGITQSPKYLFRKEGQNVTLSCEQNLNHDAMYWYRQDPGQGLRLIYYSQIVNDFQKGDIAEGYSVSREKKESFPLTVTSAQKNPTAFYLCASGTDFNSPLHFGNGTRLTVT.

The J gene is TRBJ1-4, the V gene TRBV6-1; D unresolved. Deletions cut 1 base from V and 8 bases from J, with 11 bases between. Germline loops: CDR1 MNHNS, CDR2 SASEGT. The CDR3 spans 14 residues. This chain's CDR3 is CASSEGTRREKLFF. CDR3 DNA sequence: TGTGCCAGCAGTGAAGGGACCCGGAGGGAAAAACTGTTTTTT.

The chain employs TRBV6-2 or TRBV6-3 and TRBJ1-1; D may be TRBD1 (5 bases). Germline CDR1 MNHEY, CDR2 SVGEGT. Trimming pared 5 bases from V and 0 bases from J, leaving 10 bases between. The CDR3 is made up of 14 amino acids. The CDR3 DNA sequence: TGTGCCAGCAGTCCAGGGTTCATGAACACTGAAGCTTTCTTT. It yields the protein CASSPGFMNTEAFF.

The gene calls are TRBV30 and TRBJ2-1; tentative D call: TRBD2 (5 bases). V lost 5 bases, J lost 0 bases, and 8 bases lay in between. This CDR3 contains 13 residues. The V gene's germline CDR1 is GTSNPN and CDR2 SVGIG (reference sequence). The CDR3 nucleotides read TGTGCCTGGTCCGGACTCTCCTACAATGAGCAGTTCTTC. Translating gives CAWSGLSYNEQFF.

With regard to this clone: Germline is not matched at one junction end, which may reflect a read error. The chain links TRBV12-3 or TRBV12-4 to TRBJ1-1; D may be TRBD1 (5 bases). This CDR3 has 12 amino acids. CDR3 amino acids: CASSLDQGWTQF. DNA of the CDR3: TGTGCCAGCAGTTTAGATCAGGGTTGGACCCAATTT.

This clone has a handful of counts. The rearrangement links TRBV28 to TRBJ2-7, with 7 bases that match TRBD1. The trim removed 6 bases at V and 3 bases at J, leaving 8 bases unmatched. This CDR3 comprises 14 residues. CDR1 and CDR2 (germline): MDHEN, SYDVKM. In DNA, the CDR3 is TGTGCCAGCAGGGACACAGGGGTGAACTACGAGCAGTACTTC. Protein sequence: CASRDTGVNYEQYF.

The gene calls are TRBV6-2 or TRBV6-3 and TRBJ1-1, with D unclear. CDR1 is MNHEY and CDR2 is SVGEGT in the germline V gene. V was cut by 5 bases and J by 4 bases, with 11 bases left in between. CDR3 length equals 13 residues. This chain's CDR3 is CASSGGRGTEAFF. CDR3 bases: TGTGCCAGCAGTGGCGGGCGGGGCACTGAAGCTTTCTTT.

The V call is TRBV6-5, the J call TRBJ2-3; 8 bases fit TRBD2. Germline V gives CDR1 MNHEY, CDR2 SVGAGI. With V trimmed by 6 bases and J by 6 bases, 11 bases remained unmatched. The CDR3 extends over 15 amino acids. CDR3: CASRSAGGSSDTQYF. The CDR3 DNA is TGTGCCAGCAGATCCGCGGGGGGTTCGTCTGATACGCAGTATTTT.

The chain recombines TRBV18 with TRBJ2-6, with TRBD2 matching over 10 bases. V lost 6 bases to trimming and J lost 0 bases; unmatched junction nucleotides: 14. Germline V lookup: CDR1 KGHSH, CDR2 LQKENI. The CDR3 extends over 20 amino acids. CDR3 sequence reads: CASSSTSSGGAFSGANVLTF. The DNA for the CDR3 is TGTGCCAGCTCCTCCACATCAAGCGGGGGGGCCTTCTCTGGGGCCAACGTCCTGACTTTC.

The rearrangement uses TRBV7-3 and TRBJ2-1; 8 nucleotides align to TRBD2. The V segment lost 5 bases and the J segment 8 bases; nucleotides outside the gene matches: 8. CDR1 and CDR2 (germline): SGHTA, FQGTGA. CDR3 length: 14 amino acids. CDR3: CASSTLGGGHEQFF. The CDR3 region has the DNA TGTGCCAGCAGCACCCTCGGGGGGGGGCATGAGCAGTTCTTC.

The V call is TRBV28, the J call TRBJ2-2; 7 positions match TRBD1. The length of the CDR3 is 17 residues. Germline assignment: CDR1 MDHEN and CDR2 SYDVKM. V lost 4 bases, J lost 0 bases, and 8 bases stayed unmatched. Here the CDR3 DNA reads TGTGCCAGCAGTTCGCCCGGGACAGATGCGAACACCGGGGAGCTGTTTTTT. Translating it yields CASSSPGTDANTGELFF.

The rearrangement joins TRBV5-5 to TRBJ2-7; unclear D gene. CDR3 size: 13 residues. V lost 2 bases and J 1 base, leaving 7 bases between the germline ends. Germline assignment: CDR1 SGHKS and CDR2 YYEKEE (reference sequence). The CDR3 protein is CASSFTPSYEQYF. CDR3 bases: TGTGCCAGCAGCTTTACACCTTCCTACGAGCAGTACTTC.

V gene TRBV6-5 combines with J gene TRBJ2-3; 8 bases map to TRBD1. The germline gives CDR1 MNHEY, CDR2 SVGAGI. J gave up 13 bases and V 2 bases, and 8 bases lay outside the gene matches. This CDR3 spans 13 amino acids. CDR3 protein: CASSYARGQREYF. CDR3 coding DNA: TGTGCCAGCAGTTACGCCAGGGGGCAAAGAGAGTATTTT.